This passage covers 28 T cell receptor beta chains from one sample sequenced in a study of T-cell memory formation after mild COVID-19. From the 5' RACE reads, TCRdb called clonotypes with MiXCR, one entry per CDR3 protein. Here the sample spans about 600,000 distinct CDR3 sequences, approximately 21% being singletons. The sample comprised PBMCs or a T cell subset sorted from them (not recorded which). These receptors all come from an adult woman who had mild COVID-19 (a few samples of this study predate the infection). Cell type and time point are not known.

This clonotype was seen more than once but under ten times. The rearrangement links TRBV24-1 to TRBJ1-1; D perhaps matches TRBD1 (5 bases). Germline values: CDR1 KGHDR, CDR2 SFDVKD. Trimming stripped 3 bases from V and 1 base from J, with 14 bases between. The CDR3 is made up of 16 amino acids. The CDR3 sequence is CATSDKRGGENTEAFF. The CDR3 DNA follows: TGTGCCACCAGTGATAAAAGGGGCGGGGAGAACACTGAAGCTTTCTTT.

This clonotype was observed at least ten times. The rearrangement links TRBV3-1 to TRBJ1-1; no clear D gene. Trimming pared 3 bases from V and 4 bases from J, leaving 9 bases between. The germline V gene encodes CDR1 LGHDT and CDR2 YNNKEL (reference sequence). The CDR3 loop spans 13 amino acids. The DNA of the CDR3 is TGTGCCAGCAGCCAGGACCAGTTCACTGAAGCTTTCTTT. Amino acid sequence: CASSQDQFTEAFF.

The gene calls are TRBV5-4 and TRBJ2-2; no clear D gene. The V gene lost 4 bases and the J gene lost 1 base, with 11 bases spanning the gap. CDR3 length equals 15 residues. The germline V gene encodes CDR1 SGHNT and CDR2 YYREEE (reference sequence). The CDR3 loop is CASSPKGLNTGELFF. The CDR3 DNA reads TGTGCCAGCAGCCCCAAGGGATTGAACACCGGGGAGCTGTTTTTT.

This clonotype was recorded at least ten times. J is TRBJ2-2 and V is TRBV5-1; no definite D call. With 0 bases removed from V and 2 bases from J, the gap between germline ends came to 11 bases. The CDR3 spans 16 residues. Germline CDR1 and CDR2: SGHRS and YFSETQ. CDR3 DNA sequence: TGCGCCAGCAGCTTGGTGGGCGGTCCTAACACCGGGGAGCTGTTTTTT. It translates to CASSLVGGPNTGELFF.

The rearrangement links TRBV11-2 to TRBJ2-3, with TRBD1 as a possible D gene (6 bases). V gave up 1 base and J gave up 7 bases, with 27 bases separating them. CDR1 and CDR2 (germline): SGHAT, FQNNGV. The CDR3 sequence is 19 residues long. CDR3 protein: CASSLGVPRQVGNGYTQYF. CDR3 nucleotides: TGTGCCAGCAGCTTAGGAGTCCCCCGACAGGTCGGGAACGGGTATACGCAGTATTTT.

As DNA, the CDR3 is TGTGCCAGCAGTCCATCCGGGACGGCTACCTACGAGCAGTACTTC. Its translation: CASSPSGTATYEQYF. The rearrangement links TRBV28 to TRBJ2-7, with D tentatively TRBD1 or TRBD2 (5 bases each). The germline V gene encodes CDR1 MDHEN and CDR2 SYDVKM. The CDR3 loop spans 15 amino acids. V shed 5 bases and J shed 2 bases, with 16 bases lying between them.

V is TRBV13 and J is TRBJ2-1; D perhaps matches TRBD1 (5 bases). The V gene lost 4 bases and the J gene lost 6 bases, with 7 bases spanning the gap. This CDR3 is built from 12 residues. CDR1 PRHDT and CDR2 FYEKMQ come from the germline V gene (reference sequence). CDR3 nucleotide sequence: TGTGCCAGCAGCTCGACAGTCAATGAGCAGTTCTTC. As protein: CASSSTVNEQFF.

CDR3 DNA sequence: TGTGCCACCAGTGATTCAATTCCGGGACAGGGAACAGATACGCAGTATTTT. It translates to CATSDSIPGQGTDTQYF. The chain carries TRBV24-1 and TRBJ2-3; 9 bases fit TRBD1. CDR3 length: 17 residues. Germline values: CDR1 KGHDR, CDR2 SFDVKD. The V segment lost 2 bases and the J segment 3 bases; nucleotides outside the gene matches: 8.

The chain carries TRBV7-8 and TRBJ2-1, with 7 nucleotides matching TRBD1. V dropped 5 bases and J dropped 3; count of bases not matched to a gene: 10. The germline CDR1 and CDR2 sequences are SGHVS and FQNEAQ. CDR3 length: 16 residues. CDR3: CASSPRTGTDYNEQFF. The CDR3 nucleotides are TGTGCCAGCAGCCCTAGGACCGGGACAGACTACAATGAGCAGTTCTTC.

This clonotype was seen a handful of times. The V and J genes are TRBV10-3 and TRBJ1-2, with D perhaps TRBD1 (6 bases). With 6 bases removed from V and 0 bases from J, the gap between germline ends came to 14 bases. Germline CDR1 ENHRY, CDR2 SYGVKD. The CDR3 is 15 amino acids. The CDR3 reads CAISRRTATNYGYTF. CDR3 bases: TGTGCCATCAGCCGCCGGACAGCTACTAACTATGGCTACACCTTC.

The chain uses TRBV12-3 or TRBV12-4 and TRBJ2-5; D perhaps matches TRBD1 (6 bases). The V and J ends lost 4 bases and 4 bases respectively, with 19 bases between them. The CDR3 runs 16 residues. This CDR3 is CASSWVPTQGGETQYF. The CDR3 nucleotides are TGTGCCAGCAGTTGGGTCCCCACACAGGGCGGAGAGACCCAGTACTTC.

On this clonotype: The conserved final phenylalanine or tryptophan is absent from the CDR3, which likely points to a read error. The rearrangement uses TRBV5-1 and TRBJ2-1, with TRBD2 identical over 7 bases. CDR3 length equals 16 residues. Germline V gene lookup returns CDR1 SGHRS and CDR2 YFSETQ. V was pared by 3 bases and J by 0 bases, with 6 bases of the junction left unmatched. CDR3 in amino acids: CASSWRGGGSYNEQFL. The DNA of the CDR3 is TGCGCCAGCAGCTGGCGGGGCGGGGGCTCCTACAATGAGCAGTTCTTA.

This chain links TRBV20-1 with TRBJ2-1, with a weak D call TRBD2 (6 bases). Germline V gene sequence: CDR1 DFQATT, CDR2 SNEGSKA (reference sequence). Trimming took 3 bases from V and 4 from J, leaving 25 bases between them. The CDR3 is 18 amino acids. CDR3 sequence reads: CSASPPGLARRGYNEQFF. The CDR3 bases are TGCAGTGCTAGCCCCCCCGGTCTGGCCAGGCGGGGATACAATGAGCAGTTCTTC.

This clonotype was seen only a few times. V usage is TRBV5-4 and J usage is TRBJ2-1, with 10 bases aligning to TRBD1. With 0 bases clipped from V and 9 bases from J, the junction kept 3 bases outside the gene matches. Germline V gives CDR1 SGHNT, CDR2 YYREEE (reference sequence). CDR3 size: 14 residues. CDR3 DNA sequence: TGTGCCAGCAGCTTGGCGGACAGGGGGGGTGAGCAGTTCTTC. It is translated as CASSLADRGGEQFF.

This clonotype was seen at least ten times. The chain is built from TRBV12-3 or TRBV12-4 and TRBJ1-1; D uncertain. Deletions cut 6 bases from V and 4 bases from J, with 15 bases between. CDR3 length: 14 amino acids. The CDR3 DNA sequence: TGTGCCAGCAGCTTATCAATGGGGATCACTGAAGCTTTCTTT. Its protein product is CASSLSMGITEAFF.

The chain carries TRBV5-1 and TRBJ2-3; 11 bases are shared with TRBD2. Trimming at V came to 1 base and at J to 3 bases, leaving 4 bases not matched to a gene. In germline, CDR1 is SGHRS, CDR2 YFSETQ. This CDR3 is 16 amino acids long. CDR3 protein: CASSLNSGGATDTQYF. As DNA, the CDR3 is TGCGCCAGCAGCTTGAATAGCGGGGGGGCGACAGATACGCAGTATTTT.

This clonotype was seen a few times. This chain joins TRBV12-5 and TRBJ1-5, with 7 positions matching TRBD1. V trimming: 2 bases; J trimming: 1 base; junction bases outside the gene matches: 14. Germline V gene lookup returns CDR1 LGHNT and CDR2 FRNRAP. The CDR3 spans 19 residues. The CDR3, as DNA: TGTGCTAGTGGTTTGCTGAGACAGGGCTGGGGCCGGAGCAATCAGCCCCAGCATTTT. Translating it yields CASGLLRQGWGRSNQPQHF.

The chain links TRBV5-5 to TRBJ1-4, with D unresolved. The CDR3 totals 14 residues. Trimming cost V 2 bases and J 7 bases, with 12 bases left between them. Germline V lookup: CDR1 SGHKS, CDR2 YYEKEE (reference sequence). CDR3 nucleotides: TGTGCCAGCAGCTTTGAGGGTGTAGGTGAAAAACTGTTTTTT. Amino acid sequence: CASSFEGVGEKLFF.

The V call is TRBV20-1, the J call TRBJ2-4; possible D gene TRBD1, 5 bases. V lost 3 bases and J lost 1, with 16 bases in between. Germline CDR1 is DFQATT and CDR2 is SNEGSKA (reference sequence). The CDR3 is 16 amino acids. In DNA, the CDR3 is TGCAGTGCTAGTCCTCCAGGGTTTTCTGCCAAAAACATTCAGTACTTC. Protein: CSASPPGFSAKNIQYF.

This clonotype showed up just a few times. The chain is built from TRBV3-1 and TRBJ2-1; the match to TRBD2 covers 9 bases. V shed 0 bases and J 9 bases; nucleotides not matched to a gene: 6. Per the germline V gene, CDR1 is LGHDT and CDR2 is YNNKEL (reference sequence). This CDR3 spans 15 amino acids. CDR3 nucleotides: TGTGCCAGCAGCCAAGATCAGGTAGCGGGAGCTGAGCAGTTCTTC. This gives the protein CASSQDQVAGAEQFF.

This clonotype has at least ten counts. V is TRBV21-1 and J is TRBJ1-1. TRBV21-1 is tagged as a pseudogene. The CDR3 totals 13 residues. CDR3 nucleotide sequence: TGTGCCAGCAGCAAAAGGAGAAACACTGAAGCTTTCTTT. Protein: CASSKRRNTEAFF.

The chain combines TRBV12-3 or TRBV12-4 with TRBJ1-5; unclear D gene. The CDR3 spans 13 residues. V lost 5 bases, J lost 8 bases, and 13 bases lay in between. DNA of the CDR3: TGTGCCAGCAGTCTAAGTAGTATTGAGCCCCAGCATTTT. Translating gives CASSLSSIEPQHF.

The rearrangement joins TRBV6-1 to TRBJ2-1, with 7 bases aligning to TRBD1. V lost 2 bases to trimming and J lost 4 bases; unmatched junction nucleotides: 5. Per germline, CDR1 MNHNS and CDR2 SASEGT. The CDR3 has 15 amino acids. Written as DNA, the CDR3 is TGTGCCAGCAGTGAACACAGGGGTTTTTACAATGAGCAGTTCTTC. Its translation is CASSEHRGFYNEQFF.

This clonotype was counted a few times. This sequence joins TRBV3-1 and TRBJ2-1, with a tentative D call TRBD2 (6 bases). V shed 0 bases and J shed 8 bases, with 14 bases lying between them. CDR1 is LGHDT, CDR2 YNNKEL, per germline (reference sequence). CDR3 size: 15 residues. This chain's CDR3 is CASSQDSTGVYEQFF. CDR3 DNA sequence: TGTGCCAGCAGCCAAGATAGTACGGGGGTTTATGAGCAGTTCTTC.

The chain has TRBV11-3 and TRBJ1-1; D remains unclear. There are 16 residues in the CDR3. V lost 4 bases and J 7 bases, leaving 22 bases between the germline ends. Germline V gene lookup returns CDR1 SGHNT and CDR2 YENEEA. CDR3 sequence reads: CASSSSGGGKRVEAFF. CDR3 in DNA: TGTGCCAGCAGCTCCTCCGGTGGAGGGAAAAGAGTTGAAGCTTTCTTT. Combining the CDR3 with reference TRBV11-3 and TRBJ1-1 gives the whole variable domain EAGVVQSPRYKIIEKKQPVAFWCNPISGHNTLYWYLQNLGQGPELLIRYENEEAVDDSQLPKDRFSAERLKGVDSTLKIQPAELGDSAVYLCASSSSGGGKRVEAFFGQGTRLTVV.

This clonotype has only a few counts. CDR3 loop: CASSLGDRGHDEQFF. The CDR3 DNA reads as TGTGCCAGCAGCCTCGGGGACAGGGGGCACGATGAGCAGTTCTTC. The chain recombines TRBV4-2 with TRBJ2-1, with 12 bases matching TRBD1. The V gene's germline CDR1 is LGHNA and CDR2 YNFKEQ. V lost 4 bases, J lost 8 bases, and 6 bases stayed unmatched. CDR3 length: 15 amino acids.

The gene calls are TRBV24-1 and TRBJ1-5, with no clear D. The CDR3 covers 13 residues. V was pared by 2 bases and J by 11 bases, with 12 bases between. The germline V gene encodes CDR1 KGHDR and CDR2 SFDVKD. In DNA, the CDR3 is TGTGCCACCAGTGATTCATCAGGCCGATCCCAGCATTTT. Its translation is CATSDSSGRSQHF.

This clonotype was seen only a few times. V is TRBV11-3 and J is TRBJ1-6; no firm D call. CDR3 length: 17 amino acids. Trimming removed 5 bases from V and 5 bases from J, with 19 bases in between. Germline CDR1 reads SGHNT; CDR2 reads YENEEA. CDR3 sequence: CASSTLRKGSDNSPLHF. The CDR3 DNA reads TGTGCCAGCAGCACCTTACGGAAGGGCTCGGATAATTCACCCCTCCACTTT.